What follows are 28 T cell receptor beta chains derived from one specimen sequenced in a study of shared clonotypes between healthy human individuals (dated by TCRdb to between 2020 and 2021). Library preparation used the immunoSEQ multiplex PCR assay. As stored in TCRdb, this immuneACCESS dataset retains in-frame rearrangements with V and J assigned. A fraction of the clones does not appear; measured against another copy, unresolved V genes explain less than half of the discrepancy, and the remainder lacks a known reason. This sample has 85,000 to 100,000 clones in its table, and 60% to 70% of those were observed once. The top ten clones comprise about 50% of the sample. Sequencing was carried out using memory CD8+ T cells sorted from blood. The cell subset or site label corresponds to: CD45RO+ cells pooled with CCR7-negative TemRA cells. The receptors were sampled from a young man in good health.

V and J are TRBV9 and TRBJ1-3, with D unresolved. CDR1 SGDLS and CDR2 YYNGEE come from the germline V gene. This CDR3 has 15 residues. V dropped 3 bases and J dropped 0 bases, with 10 bases sitting between them. The CDR3 sequence is CASSASGFSGNTIYF. CDR3 nucleotide sequence: TGTGCCAGCAGCGCAAGTGGATTCTCTGGAAACACCATATATTTT.

The CDR3 here is CASSLYLGDYEQYF. CDR3 in DNA: TGTGCCAGCAGCTTGTATCTCGGGGACTACGAGCAGTACTTC. J is TRBJ2-7 and V is TRBV7-2, with a possible D match to TRBD2 (5 bases). V was shortened by 3 bases and J by 3 bases, with 12 bases between the two germline ends. This CDR3 comprises 14 residues. Germline lookup yields CDR1 SGHTA and CDR2 FQGNSA.

This clone was recorded many times. The chain joins TRBV7-9 to TRBJ2-1; D is possibly TRBD2 (5 bases). From germline, CDR1 is SEHNR and CDR2 FQNEAQ (reference sequence). V lost 3 bases and J lost 0, with 6 bases in between. CDR3 length equals 14 residues. In DNA, the CDR3 is TGTGCCAGCAGCTTTGGGAGCTCCTACAATGAGCAGTTCTTC. Translation: CASSFGSSYNEQFF.

This clone was detected only once. This sequence joins TRBV29-1 and TRBJ2-1; 7 nucleotides line up with TRBD2. Germline V gives CDR1 SQVTM, CDR2 ANQGSEA. J lost 5 bases, V lost 6 bases, and 7 bases had no gene match. The CDR3 is 13 amino acids. CDR3 DNA sequence: TGCAGCGTGGACCGGGACTACAACAATGAGCAGTTCTTC. Translating gives CSVDRDYNNEQFF.

The chain has TRBV19 and TRBJ1-2, with D maybe TRBD1 (5 bases). Germline V lookup: CDR1 LNHDA, CDR2 SQIVND (reference sequence). Trimming left V 7 bases short and J 2 bases short, with 17 bases between. The CDR3 is 15 residues long. DNA for the CDR3: TGTGCCAGTACCACGGGGACGGAGGGAAACTATGGCTACACCTTC. The encoded protein is CASTTGTEGNYGYTF. The whole variable domain, filled in from reference TRBV19 and TRBJ1-2, reads DGGITQSPKYLFRKEGQNVTLSCEQNLNHDAMYWYRQDPGQGLRLIYYSQIVNDFQKGDIAEGYSVSREKKESFPLTVTSAQKNPTAFYLCASTTGTEGNYGYTFGSGTRLTVV.

Remarks on this clone: A far larger clone is one nucleotide away, so this likely arose from a read error. This chain connects TRBV7-2 to TRBJ1-1, with a tentative D call TRBD1 (6 bases). In germline, CDR1 is SGHTA, CDR2 FQGNSA. This CDR3 region has 15 residues. This chain's CDR3 is CASSPKTGVNIEAFF. As DNA, the CDR3 is TGTGCCAGCAGCCCGAAGACAGGTGTGAACATTGAAGCTTTCTTT.

This clone was found a few times. V is TRBV7-9 and J is TRBJ1-3; D is unresolved. CDR1 is SEHNR and CDR2 is FQNEAQ in the germline V gene (reference sequence). The CDR3 runs 16 residues. Trimming cost V 2 bases and J 0 bases, with 11 bases left between them. CDR3 DNA: TGTGCCAGCAGCTTACAACAGAGGAGCTCTGGAAACACCATATATTTT. This codes for CASSLQQRSSGNTIYF.

The V gene is TRBV6-1, the J gene TRBJ1-3, with no clear D. Germline V gene lookup returns CDR1 MNHNS and CDR2 SASEGT. CDR3 length: 11 residues. V was cut by 8 bases and J by 7 bases, with 9 bases left in between. The CDR3 loop reads CASPSGNTIYF. In nucleotides, the CDR3 is TGTGCCAGCCCCTCGGGGAACACCATATATTTT.

The gene calls are TRBV13 and TRBJ2-1, with D perhaps matching TRBD1 or TRBD2 (5 bases each). Germline CDR1 PRHDT, CDR2 FYEKMQ (reference sequence). V was cut by 3 bases and J by 0 bases, with 12 bases left in between. This CDR3 has 16 residues. As DNA, the CDR3 is TGTGCCAGCAGCTTCTGGGGCGGGTCCTCCTACAATGAGCAGTTCTTC. Protein sequence: CASSFWGGSSYNEQFF.

The chain has TRBV28 and TRBJ2-5, with 10 bases aligning to TRBD1. CDR3 length: 13 residues. The junction had 7 bases not matched to a gene; V was cut back by 10 bases and J by 5 bases. Germline CDR1 MDHEN, CDR2 SYDVKM. The CDR3 coding sequence is TGTGCCATCCAGACAGGGGGCCTTGAGACCCAGTACTTC. Its protein product is CAIQTGGLETQYF.

This clone occurred many times. The chain uses TRBV6-4 and TRBJ2-1, with 10 bases that match TRBD2. CDR1 is MRHNA and CDR2 is SNTAGT in the germline V gene. This CDR3 comprises 15 residues. The trim removed 3 bases at V and 8 bases at J, leaving 7 bases unmatched. CDR3 in amino acids: CASSEASGSVDEQFF. CDR3 sequence (DNA): TGTGCCAGCAGTGAGGCTAGCGGGAGTGTTGATGAGCAGTTCTTC.

DNA for the CDR3: TGTGCCAGCAGCCCAGGACTGGAGGCGGGGGACCAGTACTTC. This sequence encodes CASSPGLEAGDQYF. The rearrangement links TRBV7-9 to TRBJ2-5; 7 nucleotides align to TRBD2. The CDR3 runs to 14 residues. The V gene end was trimmed by 5 bases and the J gene end by 10 bases; junction bases not matched to a gene: 13. CDR1 and CDR2 (germline): SEHNR, FQNEAQ (reference sequence).

J is TRBJ2-5 and V is TRBV7-4; a weak D match, TRBD1 (5 bases). Germline CDR1 reads SGHVT; CDR2 reads SQSDAQ. V lost 6 bases and J 5 bases, leaving 13 bases between the germline ends. The length of the CDR3 is 13 residues. In nucleotides, the CDR3 is TGTGCCAGCAGTTTTGGACATTGGGAGACCCAGTACTTC. Translated: CASSFGHWETQYF.

The V and J genes are TRBV4-3 and TRBJ2-2; D is possibly TRBD1 (6 bases). Germline assignment: CDR1 LGHNA and CDR2 YSLEER. V was cut by 0 bases and J by 0 bases, with 11 bases left in between. This CDR3 spans 17 amino acids. In DNA form, the CDR3 reads TGCGCCAGCAGCCAAGAGGGACATCCCGCGAACACCGGGGAGCTGTTTTTT. Translating gives CASSQEGHPANTGELFF.

The chain recombines TRBV27 with TRBJ2-2; 10 nucleotides agree with TRBD1. Germline V lookup: CDR1 MNHEY, CDR2 SMNVEV (reference sequence). V shed 5 bases, J shed 4 bases, and the junction held 10 bases outside the gene matches. There are 17 residues in the CDR3. The CDR3 is CASSGTGTGAVTGELFF. CDR3 bases: TGTGCCAGCAGTGGAACCGGGACAGGGGCGGTCACCGGGGAGCTGTTTTTT.

The rearrangement links TRBV7-2 to TRBJ2-6; D ambiguous. The CDR3 runs 17 residues. Trimming cost V 2 bases and J 0 bases, with 11 bases left between them. Germline lookup yields CDR1 SGHTA and CDR2 FQGNSA. CDR3 in amino acids: CASSLTIRASGANVLTF. The CDR3 bases are TGTGCCAGCAGCTTAACTATCCGAGCCTCTGGGGCCAACGTCCTGACTTTC.

The chain links TRBV5-6 to TRBJ1-5; TRBD1 matches 8 bases. The ends lost 3 bases at V and 7 bases at J; junction bases unmatched: 9. The CDR3 runs 15 residues. From germline, CDR1 is SGHDT and CDR2 YYEEEE. The CDR3 DNA reads as TGTGCCAGCAGCTACACCGGGACAGGTGGGCAGCCCCAGCATTTT. This gives the protein CASSYTGTGGQPQHF. Variable domain in full (rest from reference TRBV5-6 and TRBJ1-5): DAGVTQSPTHLIKTRGQQVTLRCSPKSGHDTVSWYQQALGQGPQFIFQYYEEEERQRGNFPDRFSGHQFPNYSSELNVNALLLGDSALYLCASSYTGTGGQPQHFGDGTRLSIL.

V is TRBV18 and J is TRBJ2-1, with 11 bases lining up with TRBD2. Germline assignment: CDR1 KGHSH and CDR2 LQKENI. CDR3 length equals 15 residues. Trimming took 5 bases from V and 5 from J; bases not matched to a gene: 5. The CDR3 nucleotides read TGTGCCAGCTCATCAATAGCGGGAGGGGACAATGAGCAGTTCTTC. Translating it yields CASSSIAGGDNEQFF. The full variable domain, in which reference TRBV18 and TRBJ2-1 provide the parts outside the CDR3, is NAGVMQNPRHLVRRRGQEARLRCSPMKGHSHVYWYRQLPEEGLKFMVYLQKENIIDESGMPKERFSAEFPKEGPSILRIQQVVRGDSAAYFCASSSIAGGDNEQFFGPGTRLTVL.

The J gene is TRBJ2-5, the V gene TRBV4-1; tentatively, D is TRBD1 (6 bases). CDR1 is MGHRA and CDR2 is YSYEKL in the germline V gene. The CDR3 is made up of 17 amino acids. Trimming left V 1 base short and J 2 bases short, with 17 bases between. This CDR3 is CASSQGIQAGEQETQYF. In DNA, the CDR3 is TGCGCCAGCAGCCAAGGCATCCAGGCAGGGGAACAAGAGACCCAGTACTTC.

This clone was seen a handful of times. This chain connects TRBV4-1 to TRBJ2-7; TRBD1 aligns across 8 bases. Germline V gene sequence: CDR1 MGHRA, CDR2 YSYEKL. The CDR3 is 13 residues long. V dropped 6 bases and J dropped 5; count of bases not matched to a gene: 6. CDR3 region: CASSWTGMNEQYF. The CDR3 nucleotides are TGCGCCAGCAGTTGGACAGGGATGAACGAGCAGTACTTC.

This clone was detected only a few times. CDR3 in amino acids: CASSLEEGTLRGQFF. DNA of the CDR3: TGTGCCAGCAGCTTAGAGGAGGGGACTCTCCGGGGGCAGTTCTTC. V gene TRBV13 combines with J gene TRBJ2-1, with D possibly TRBD2 on 6 matching bases. Trimming pared 1 base from V and 12 bases from J, leaving 19 bases between. This CDR3 contains 15 residues. The germline V gene encodes CDR1 PRHDT and CDR2 FYEKMQ (reference sequence).

The chain carries TRBV6-1 and TRBJ1-1, with D unresolved. Trimming stripped 4 bases from V and 2 bases from J, with 8 bases between. Germline V gives CDR1 MNHNS, CDR2 SASEGT. The CDR3 runs to 13 residues. This chain's CDR3 is CASSGGGNTEAFF. The CDR3 DNA sequence: TGTGCCAGCAGTGGCGGCGGCAACACTGAAGCTTTCTTT.

This clone was counted between two and nine times. The chain has TRBV7-9 and TRBJ2-7, with D possibly being TRBD1 (5 bases). V was shortened by 5 bases and J by 7 bases, with 12 bases between the two germline ends. Germline CDR1 and CDR2: SEHNR and FQNEAQ (reference sequence). The CDR3 has 12 amino acids. The CDR3 DNA is TGTGCCAGCAGCCCACGTCAGGGTGAGCAGTACTTC. This sequence encodes CASSPRQGEQYF.

The chain recombines TRBV7-9 with TRBJ2-5; 7 bases match TRBD2. The CDR3 has 15 amino acids. Germline trimming cut 2 bases from V and 5 bases from J; bases unmatched to any gene: 8. Germline-derived CDR1 and CDR2 are SEHNR and FQNEAQ (reference sequence). The CDR3 loop reads CASSLTPGGEETQYF. CDR3 bases: TGTGCCAGCAGCTTAACCCCGGGAGGCGAGGAGACCCAGTACTTC.

The rearrangement uses TRBV4-3 and TRBJ2-3, with unresolved D. There are 13 residues in the CDR3. With 5 bases removed from V and 0 bases from J, the gap between germline ends came to 6 bases. Germline CDR1 reads LGHNA; CDR2 reads YSLEER. The CDR3 here is CASSVGSTDTQYF. The DNA of the CDR3 is TGCGCCAGCAGCGTGGGCAGCACAGATACGCAGTATTTT.

The chain uses TRBV5-5 and TRBJ1-5, with unresolved D. V was cut by 4 bases and J by 2 bases, with 13 bases left in between. Germline values: CDR1 SGHKS, CDR2 YYEKEE (reference sequence). The CDR3 is 15 residues long. The DNA of the CDR3 is TGTGCCAGCAGCCCCGGGCCCCTCGGCAATCAGCCCCAGCATTTT. It encodes CASSPGPLGNQPQHF.

V and J are TRBV14 and TRBJ1-3; no clear D gene. Germline V gives CDR1 SGHDN, CDR2 FVKESK. V gave up 1 base and J gave up 8 bases, with 9 bases separating them. The CDR3 spans 13 residues. CDR3 sequence reads: CASSQGTRYTIYF. The DNA of the CDR3 is TGTGCCAGCAGCCAAGGCACCCGATACACCATATATTTT.

Note on this clone: The sample holds other DNA sequences that translate to the same CDR3. The V call is TRBV5-1, the J call TRBJ2-1, with D possibly being TRBD2 (6 bases). V was clipped by 0 bases and J by 10 bases, with 8 bases between them. The CDR3 has 12 amino acids. Looked up from germline, CDR1 is SGHRS and CDR2 is YFSETQ. The CDR3 is CASSLVGGEQFF. In DNA form, the CDR3 reads TGCGCCAGCAGCTTGGTGGGGGGAGAGCAGTTCTTC.